The 31 T cell receptor beta chains below come from one sample, sequenced in a study of CD4 T cells in relation to SARS-CoV-2 and coronaviruses. Unexposed donor CD4+ T cells date from about 2010-2018, before the COVID-19 pandemic. CD4+ T cells were isolated from the cells after around eleven days of culture. These TCRs are of unknown antigen specificity. Produced via immunoSEQ multiplex PCR; TCRdb's table is partial and in-frame only. The profile covers 20,000 to 25,000 clones, with over 70% appearing a single time and roughly a sixth taken by the ten largest. Input material: CD4+ T cells from PBMCs, cultured in vitro. The receptor source for this set is a human donor in good health.

V gene TRBV9 combines with J gene TRBJ2-1; 7 bases are a match to TRBD2. With V trimmed by 4 bases and J by 10 bases, 14 bases remained unmatched. This CDR3 has 15 residues. CDR1 and CDR2 from the germline V gene are SGDLS and YYNGEE. The DNA of the CDR3 is TGTGCCAGCAGCCCTCGGGGCGGGAGTCCGAGCGAGCAGTTCTTC. This encodes CASSPRGGSPSEQFF. The full variable domain, with the rest looked up from reference TRBV9 and TRBJ2-1, is DSGVTQTPKHLITATGQRVTLRCSPRSGDLSVYWYQQSLDQGLQFLIQYYNGEERAKGNILERFSAQQFPDLHSELNLSSLELGDSALYFCASSPRGGSPSEQFFGPGTRLTVL.

CDR3 sequence reads: CASSDGPGALYNEQFF. The CDR3 nucleotides are TGTGCCAGCAGTGATGGGCCTGGGGCCCTCTACAATGAGCAGTTCTTC. The gene calls are TRBV6-1 and TRBJ2-1; a weak D match, TRBD1 (5 bases). CDR1 MNHNS and CDR2 SASEGT come from the germline V gene. The ends were cut back, 3 bases at V and 3 bases at J, with 15 bases in the middle. The CDR3 covers 16 residues.

The chain couples TRBV5-1 to TRBJ2-6, with D perhaps TRBD1 or TRBD2 (6 bases each). Germline-derived CDR1 and CDR2 are SGHRS and YFSETQ. This CDR3 region has 18 residues. Trimming left V 4 bases short and J 1 base short, with 18 bases between. The CDR3 bases are TGCGCCAGCAGCCAGTACGGGGGCGGCGTTTCTGGGGCCAACGTCCTGACTTTC. It translates to CASSQYGGGVSGANVLTF.

The chain's CDR3 is CAWSVQGNQPQHF. Written as DNA, the CDR3 is TGTGCCTGGAGTGTACAGGGGAATCAGCCCCAGCATTTT. This chain links TRBV30 with TRBJ1-5, with TRBD1 matching 7 bases. V shed 0 bases and J 4 bases; nucleotides not matched to a gene: 0. The germline gives CDR1 GTSNPN, CDR2 SVGIG (reference sequence). The CDR3 runs 13 residues.

The genes are TRBV27 and TRBJ2-1; 15 bases are a match to TRBD2. This CDR3 is built from 17 residues. The germline gives CDR1 MNHEY, CDR2 SMNVEV (reference sequence). V shed 4 bases, J shed 2 bases, and the junction held 3 bases outside the gene matches. The CDR3: CASSSGLAGGTYNEQFF. The DNA of the CDR3 is TGTGCCAGCAGTTCGGGACTAGCGGGAGGCACCTACAATGAGCAGTTCTTC.

J is TRBJ2-6 and V is TRBV27; D is undetermined. Trimming left V 6 bases short and J 1 base short, with 7 bases between. The CDR3 sequence is 14 residues long. Germline values: CDR1 MNHEY, CDR2 SMNVEV (reference sequence). In nucleotides, the CDR3 is TGTGCCAGCAGCCCGTTATCTGGGGCCAACGTCCTGACTTTC. Translating gives CASSPLSGANVLTF.

This clone was observed once. The chain recombines TRBV18 with TRBJ2-1; 8 bases agree with TRBD2. The CDR3 is 15 amino acids. V dropped 2 bases and J dropped 7; count of bases not matched to a gene: 7. Germline V lookup: CDR1 KGHSH, CDR2 LQKENI. The CDR3 spells CASSPAREGKNEQFF. CDR3 sequence (DNA): TGTGCCAGCTCACCAGCCCGGGAGGGCAAAAATGAGCAGTTCTTC.

This clone was seen a few times. This rearrangement joins TRBV2 to TRBJ1-3; 7 bases are a match to TRBD1. V was pared by 5 bases and J by 4 bases, with 5 bases of the junction left unmatched. There are 14 residues in the CDR3. Germline lookup yields CDR1 SNHLY and CDR2 FYNNEI. CDR3 sequence reads: CASSPTGLGNTIYF. In DNA, the CDR3 is TGTGCCAGCAGTCCGACAGGGCTGGGAAACACCATATATTTT.

The V call is TRBV19, the J call TRBJ2-3; TRBD1 matches at 7 bases. Per germline, CDR1 LNHDA and CDR2 SQIVND (reference sequence). Losses at the gene ends were 8 bases for V and 2 bases for J; bases not matched to a gene: 7. The length of the CDR3 is 14 residues. The CDR3 spells CASGKTGPTDTQYF. The CDR3 nucleotides are TGTGCCAGTGGAAAGACAGGGCCCACAGATACGCAGTATTTT.

The rearrangement joins TRBV5-1 to TRBJ2-1, with D possibly being TRBD1 (5 bases). V lost 6 bases to trimming and J lost 5 bases, with 12 bases between them. Germline loops: CDR1 SGHRS, CDR2 YFSETQ. The CDR3 runs to 13 residues. The CDR3 DNA reads as TGCGCCAGCATGGTGGGGCCAAACAATGAGCAGTTCTTC. This translates into CASMVGPNNEQFF. The whole variable domain, remainder taken from reference TRBV5-1 and TRBJ2-1, is KAGVTQTPRYLIKTRGQQVTLSCSPISGHRSVSWYQQTPGQGLQFLFEYFSETQRNKGNFPGRFSGRQFSNSRSEMNVSTLELGDSALYLCASMVGPNNEQFFGPGTRLTVL.

The CDR3 reads CASSLIGFHEQYF. As DNA, the CDR3 is TGCGCCAGCAGCTTGATCGGGTTCCACGAGCAGTACTTC. This chain uses TRBV5-1 with TRBJ2-7; no clear D gene. The ends were cut back, 1 base at V and 5 bases at J, with 10 bases in the middle. The CDR3 runs 13 residues. Germline lookup yields CDR1 SGHRS and CDR2 YFSETQ.

This chain uses TRBV28 with TRBJ2-7, with TRBD2 identical over 16 bases. The CDR3 is 16 residues long. V lost 5 bases and J lost 5; bases outside the gene matches: 6. Per the germline V gene, CDR1 is MDHEN and CDR2 is SYDVKM. CDR3 nucleotides: TGTGCCAGCAGTGGGGGGGGACTAGCGGGAGGGCACGAGCAGTACTTC. Translation: CASSGGGLAGGHEQYF.

The chain is built from TRBV28 and TRBJ1-5; 9 bases align to TRBD1. Germline V gene sequence: CDR1 MDHEN, CDR2 SYDVKM. With 6 bases clipped from V and 9 bases from J, the junction kept 9 bases outside the gene matches. This CDR3 has 14 amino acids. Here the CDR3 DNA reads TGTGCCAGCAGGACAGGGGGACGGGAATGGCCCCAGCATTTT. The encoded protein is CASRTGGREWPQHF.

J is TRBJ2-5 and V is TRBV5-1; TRBD2 matches 9 bases. The CDR3 loop spans 17 amino acids. J lost 5 bases, V lost 0 bases, and 11 bases had no gene match. Germline lookup yields CDR1 SGHRS and CDR2 YFSETQ. The CDR3 reads CASSLGLAERGGETQYF. CDR3 coding DNA: TGCGCCAGCAGCTTGGGACTAGCGGAAAGAGGTGGGGAGACCCAGTACTTC.

This chain links TRBV10-3 with TRBJ2-1; possibly TRBD1 for D (5 bases). V was trimmed by 0 bases and J by 7 bases, leaving 16 bases between them. Germline V gene sequence: CDR1 ENHRY, CDR2 SYGVKD. The CDR3 totals 16 residues. Here the CDR3 reads CAISESAALRQNEQFF. The CDR3 DNA is TGTGCCATCAGTGAGTCGGCAGCCCTGAGACAGAATGAGCAGTTCTTC.

The V and J genes are TRBV4-2 and TRBJ2-7; 10 bases agree with TRBD2. Trimming at V came to 1 base and at J to 6 bases, leaving 3 bases not matched to a gene. Germline V CDR1 and CDR2: LGHNA, YNFKEQ. The length of the CDR3 is 14 residues. CDR3 loop: CASSQATSGLEQYF. CDR3 bases: TGTGCCAGCAGCCAAGCGACTAGCGGGCTCGAGCAGTACTTC.

J is TRBJ1-1 and V is TRBV28; D gene ambiguous. Germline V gene sequence: CDR1 MDHEN, CDR2 SYDVKM. Trimming pared 7 bases from V and 5 bases from J, leaving 14 bases between. This CDR3 region has 13 residues. The CDR3 DNA sequence: TGTGCCAGCAAAGAAAGCTCGTGGACTGAAGCTTTCTTT. It codes for CASKESSWTEAFF.

The rearrangement links TRBV6-2 or TRBV6-3 to TRBJ1-2, with D hard to call. The CDR3 length is 12 residues. The V gene's germline CDR1 is MNHEY and CDR2 SVGEGT. Trimming stripped 4 bases from V and 3 bases from J, with 6 bases between. CDR3 coding DNA: TGTGCCAGCAGTTTCGGGGACTATGGCTACACCTTC. Its translation: CASSFGDYGYTF.

The rearrangement uses TRBV6-1 and TRBJ2-7; D is ambiguous. Trimming left V 2 bases short and J 3 bases short, with 8 bases between. There are 13 residues in the CDR3. CDR1 MNHNS and CDR2 SASEGT come from the germline V gene. The CDR3 sequence is CASSERPHYEQYF. In DNA form, the CDR3 reads TGTGCCAGCAGTGAAAGGCCGCACTACGAGCAGTACTTC.

This chain connects TRBV9 to TRBJ2-2, with 7 bases aligning to TRBD2. The CDR3 loop spans 16 amino acids. Germline CDR1 reads SGDLS; CDR2 reads YYNGEE. V was pared by 1 base and J by 5 bases, with 8 bases of the junction left unmatched. The chain's CDR3 is CASSVRREFPTGELFF. CDR3 nucleotide sequence: TGTGCCAGCAGCGTAAGGCGGGAGTTTCCTACCGGGGAGCTGTTTTTT.

The V and J genes are TRBV23-1 and TRBJ1-2; D is undetermined. Being an ORF, TRBV23-1 has a function that is uncertain. V was clipped by 11 bases and J by 4 bases, with 11 bases between them. The CDR3 has 11 amino acids. The CDR3: CAVRTIYGYTF. In DNA, the CDR3 is TGCGCCGTGAGGACTATCTATGGCTACACCTTC.

The chain uses TRBV9 and TRBJ1-2; 11 bases fit TRBD1. V shed 1 base and J 1 base; nucleotides not matched to a gene: 6. CDR1 is SGDLS, CDR2 YYNGEE, per germline. This CDR3 is built from 17 residues. DNA of the CDR3: TGTGCCAGCAGCGTACCGGGACAGGGGGTTGTTAACTATGGCTACACCTTC. Its protein is CASSVPGQGVVNYGYTF.

The chain combines TRBV21-1 with TRBJ2-3; the table calls TRBD2, which could not be checked here. TRBV21-1 is deemed a pseudogene. This CDR3 contains 14 residues. CDR3 amino acids: CASSKDSPSDTQYF. The CDR3 nucleotides read TGTGCCAGCAGCAAAGATTCTCCGTCAGATACGCAGTATTTT.

The V and J genes are TRBV5-1 and TRBJ2-1; D is unresolved. V dropped 6 bases and J dropped 0 bases, with 10 bases sitting between them. There are 14 residues in the CDR3. Looked up from germline, CDR1 is SGHRS and CDR2 is YFSETQ. The CDR3 sequence is CASMSDSSYNEQFF. Here the CDR3 DNA reads TGCGCCAGCATGAGCGATAGCTCCTACAATGAGCAGTTCTTC.

V usage is TRBV6-4 and J usage is TRBJ2-3; 8 bases line up with TRBD1. There are 15 residues in the CDR3. CDR1 and CDR2 from the germline V gene are MRHNA and SNTAGT. With 3 bases clipped from V and 4 bases from J, the junction kept 6 bases outside the gene matches. CDR3 loop: CASSEGTGGADTQYF. CDR3 in DNA: TGTGCCAGCAGTGAAGGGACAGGCGGGGCAGATACGCAGTATTTT.

This sequence joins TRBV30 and TRBJ2-3; D is unclear. The CDR3 is 11 residues long. V was cut by 1 base and J by 4 bases, with 3 bases left in between. Germline lookup yields CDR1 GTSNPN and CDR2 SVGIG (reference sequence). CDR3 sequence reads: CAWSDPDTQYF. In nucleotides, the CDR3 is TGTGCCTGGAGTGATCCAGATACGCAGTATTTT.

V usage is TRBV28 and J usage is TRBJ1-2; TRBD1 agrees at 7 bases. CDR1 MDHEN and CDR2 SYDVKM come from the germline V gene. Trimming removed 5 bases from V and 10 bases from J; junction bases left unmatched: 13. The CDR3 totals 14 residues. The CDR3 DNA sequence: TGTGCCAGCAGTCACACCGACAGGGCTGGTGACTACACCTTC. Translating it yields CASSHTDRAGDYTF.

The chain is built from TRBV18 and TRBJ2-1; tentative D call: TRBD2 (7 bases). V was shortened by 5 bases and J by 9 bases, with 20 bases between the two germline ends. Germline CDR1 is KGHSH and CDR2 is LQKENI. The CDR3 totals 15 residues. DNA for the CDR3: TGTGCCAGCTCATCGGGGGGCCTAGACCTCACTGAGCAGTTCTTC. Residues: CASSSGGLDLTEQFF.

This clone qualifies as medium-sized. Other DNA sequences within the sample encode an identical CDR3. The chain recombines TRBV19 with TRBJ1-1; D is unclear. Germline-derived CDR1 and CDR2 are LNHDA and SQIVND (reference sequence). V lost 6 bases, J lost 1 base, and 3 bases lay in between. CDR3 length equals 11 residues. The CDR3 is CASSENTEAFF. The CDR3 DNA sequence: TGTGCCAGTAGCGAGAACACTGAAGCTTTCTTT.

This sequence joins TRBV27 and TRBJ1-1, with a weak D call TRBD1 (5 bases). The CDR3 spans 14 residues. V was pared by 6 bases and J by 1 base, with 12 bases between. Germline V gene lookup returns CDR1 MNHEY and CDR2 SMNVEV (reference sequence). This CDR3 reads CASSRDSPNTEAFF. The CDR3, as DNA: TGTGCCAGCAGCCGCGACAGTCCGAACACTGAAGCTTTCTTT.

The chain links TRBV27 to TRBJ2-2, with D unresolved. This CDR3 region has 14 residues. CDR1 is MNHEY, CDR2 SMNVEV, per germline (reference sequence). V shed 0 bases and J shed 6 bases, with 8 bases lying between them. The CDR3: CASSLSWGPGELFF. The CDR3 nucleotides are TGTGCCAGCAGTTTATCATGGGGTCCCGGGGAGCTGTTTTTT.